This T cell receptor (beta chain) is drawn from a study of cytomegalovirus exposure and HLA in healthy donors. Both 60 Vbeta primers and 13 Jbeta primers went into the PCR. Per the original data handling: Later, tens of millions of unique TCR beta chains were counted in an analysis, and some 11 million of them were shared. Sequenced by immunoSEQ multiplex PCR; TCRdb stores in-frame clones only, minus some. V, J and clone size were drawn from that table, and D and trimming were deduced from the DNA. Of about 95,000 clones listed, around four fifths were seen once; the top ten hold approximately 3.6%. This CDR3 is 16 amino acids long. The junction had 6 bases not matched to a gene; V was cut back by 0 bases and J by 4 bases. Germline V gives CDR1 LGHNA, CDR2 YSLEER.

V usage is TRBV4-3 and J usage is TRBJ2-5; 9 nucleotides align to TRBD1. This TCR came from a young man in good health and CMV-seropositive. The specimen sequenced was PBMCs. The CDR3 loop reads CASSQEGTGSGETQYF. CDR3 DNA sequence: TGCGCCAGCAGCCAAGAAGGGACAGGGTCTGGAGAGACCCAGTACTTC.